This TCR beta chain was captured by sequencing in a study of CD8+CD57+ T cells in acquired aplastic anemia. The V gene lost 1 base and the J gene lost 6 bases, with 9 bases spanning the gap. This CDR3 has 13 residues. The germline gives CDR1 SGHTA, CDR2 FQGTGA. Genomic DNA constituted the template upon which TCR beta VDJ and CDR3 profiling was performed. TCRdb reprocessed the reads via MiXCR and lists one record per CDR3 protein. Among about 290,000 distinct CDR3 sequences listed, under 60% were seen once. Patients selected for sequencing had displayed CD8+CD57+ cell expansion by flow cytometry. This clonotype was sampled from a human donor with aplastic anemia. Material: sorted CD4+, CD8+, or CD8+CD57+ T cells (not recorded which) from PBMCs. This rearrangement joins TRBV7-3 to TRBJ1-1, with D perhaps TRBD1 (5 bases). The DNA for the CDR3 is TGTGCCAGCAGCTTAAGACCGACAGCTGAAGCTTTCTTT. Translating gives CASSLRPTAEAFF. Complete variable domain (other parts from reference TRBV7-3 and TRBJ1-1): GAGVSQTPSNKVTEKGKYVELRCDPISGHTALYWYRQSLGQGPEFLIYFQGTGAADDSGLPNDRFFAVRPEGSVSTLKIQRTERGDSAVYLCASSLRPTAEAFFGQGTRLTVV.